The present T cell receptor beta chain was sequenced within a study of cytomegalovirus exposure and HLA in healthy donors. The wider study: Early release data held about 92 million unique TCRs from HLA-typed donors.

Notes on this clone: Antigen unknown.

Findings and caveats of the study: There were several of the most significant clusters that appeared linked to common viral pathogens in a later analysis.

It was with 60 Vbeta and 13 Jbeta primers that the PCR ran. Method: immunoSEQ multiplex PCR; TCRdb's copy keeps in-frame clones and lacks some. This sample has about 200,000 clones, with about four fifths found just once. The V and J ends lost 4 bases and 4 bases, in that order; junction bases with no gene match: 9. This CDR3 comprises 14 residues. Germline CDR1 and CDR2: SQVTM and ANQGSEA. This clonotype was obtained from a boy aged 2 to 9 in good health and CMV-seronegative. The sample taken for sequencing was PBMCs. This sequence joins TRBV29-1 and TRBJ1-2; 7 bases map to TRBD1. The CDR3 is CSVAQGGFGYGYTF. The DNA of the CDR3 is TGCAGCGTTGCCCAGGGGGGATTTGGCTATGGCTACACCTTC.